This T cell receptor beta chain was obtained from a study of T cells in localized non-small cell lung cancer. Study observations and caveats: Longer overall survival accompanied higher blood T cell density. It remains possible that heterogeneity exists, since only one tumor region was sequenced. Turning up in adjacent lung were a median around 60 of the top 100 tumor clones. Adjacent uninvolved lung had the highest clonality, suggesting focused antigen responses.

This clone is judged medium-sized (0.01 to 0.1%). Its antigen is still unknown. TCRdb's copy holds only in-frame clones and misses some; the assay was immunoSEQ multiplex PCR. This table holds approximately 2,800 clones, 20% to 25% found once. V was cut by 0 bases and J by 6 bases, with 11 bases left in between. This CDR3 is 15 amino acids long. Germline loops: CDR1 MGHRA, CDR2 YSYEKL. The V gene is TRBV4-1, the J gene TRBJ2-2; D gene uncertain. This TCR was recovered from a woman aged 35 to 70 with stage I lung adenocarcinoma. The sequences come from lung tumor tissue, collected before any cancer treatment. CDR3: CASSQDNQVSGELFF. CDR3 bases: TGCGCCAGCAGCCAAGATAACCAGGTATCCGGGGAGCTGTTTTTT.